Listed here are 24 T cell receptor beta chains from one sample, sequenced in a study of Graves' ophthalmopathy and Graves' hyperthyroidism. Amplified TCR beta CDR3 regions were obtained using RNA transcripts as template. HTBI primers were used in a first-round RT-PCR, which preceded a second-round multiplex PCR. TCRdb independently ran MiXCR on the multiplex PCR reads; one entry per CDR3 protein. This table holds over a million distinct CDR3 sequences, less than 45% found once. The sequenced sample was peripheral blood or thyroid tissue (not recorded which). These receptors originate from an adult man with Graves' hyperthyroidism.

Worth noting for this clonotype: At one end, the junction sequence differs from germline, possibly due to a read error. This sequence joins TRBV28 and TRBJ2-7; unclear D gene. Germline CDR1 MDHEN, CDR2 SYDVKM. CDR3 size: 12 residues. The DNA for the CDR3 is TGTGCCAGCGGGGTTTACTCCTACGAGGAGTACTTC. Protein: CASGVYSYEEYF.

This clonotype was seen more than once but under ten times. V usage is TRBV18 and J usage is TRBJ1-4; D is ambiguous. This CDR3 has 11 residues. The V gene's germline CDR1 is KGHSH and CDR2 LQKENI. V shed 3 bases and J shed 7 bases, with 3 bases lying between them. The CDR3 DNA is TGTGCCAGCTCACCCAGTGAAAAACTGTTTTTT. It encodes CASSPSEKLFF.

This chain joins TRBV28 and TRBJ1-3, with 9 bases lining up with TRBD1. Germline lookup yields CDR1 MDHEN and CDR2 SYDVKM. V shed 3 bases and J 4 bases; nucleotides not matched to a gene: 4. The CDR3 sequence is 15 residues long. The CDR3 spells CASSFPGQGGNTIYF. In DNA, the CDR3 is TGTGCCAGCAGTTTTCCGGGACAGGGAGGAAACACCATATATTTT.

This clonotype was observed many times. The chain is built from TRBV7-9 and TRBJ1-4; D not certain. This CDR3 contains 15 residues. Germline V gene sequence: CDR1 SEHNR, CDR2 FQNEAQ (reference sequence). V dropped 0 bases and J dropped 2 bases, with 7 bases sitting between them. The CDR3 loop reads CASSLAGFTNEKLFF. The CDR3 bases are TGTGCCAGCAGCTTAGCTGGATTCACTAATGAAAAACTGTTTTTT. The full variable domain, its missing parts supplied by reference TRBV7-9 and TRBJ1-4, is DTGVSQNPRHKITKRGQNVTFRCDPISEHNRLYWYRQTLGQGPEFLTYFQNEAQLEKSRLLSDRFSAERPKGSFSTLEIQRTEQGDSAMYLCASSLAGFTNEKLFFGSGTQLSVL.

V is TRBV7-8 and J is TRBJ2-3; 9 nucleotides line up with TRBD1. V dropped 5 bases and J dropped 4; count of bases not matched to a gene: 10. The CDR3 has 16 residues. CDR1 is SGHVS, CDR2 FQNEAQ, per germline. The CDR3 DNA sequence: TGTGCCAGCAGCCCCCCGGGACAGGGTGAGGCAGATACGCAGTATTTT. This encodes CASSPPGQGEADTQYF.

The table lists this clonotype with many counts. V is TRBV29-1 and J is TRBJ1-4, with TRBD1 as a possible D gene (5 bases). The CDR3 length is 13 residues. The ends were cut back, 7 bases at V and 0 bases at J, with 9 bases in the middle. The V gene's germline CDR1 is SQVTM and CDR2 ANQGSEA. CDR3 sequence: CSGRQSTNEKLFF. As DNA, the CDR3 is TGCAGCGGAAGACAGTCAACTAATGAAAAACTGTTTTTT.

This clonotype was picked up many times. The chain employs TRBV20-1 and TRBJ2-7; 10 bases fit TRBD2. The germline gives CDR1 DFQATT, CDR2 SNEGSKA (reference sequence). This CDR3 has 15 amino acids. V was clipped by 6 bases and J by 0 bases; unmatched bases: 8. In DNA, the CDR3 is TGCAGTGCCTATCCTAGCGGGGGTAGCTCCTACGAGCAGTACTTC. Protein: CSAYPSGGSSYEQYF.

The count of this clonotype is one. The chain has TRBV20-1 and TRBJ2-7; either TRBD1 or TRBD2 may fit D (5 bases each). Deletions cut 6 bases from V and 4 bases from J, with 13 bases between. This CDR3 spans 12 amino acids. Germline values: CDR1 DFQATT, CDR2 SNEGSKA (reference sequence). For the CDR3, the DNA is TGCAGTGCCCAGGGACGGCAATACGAGCAGTACTTC. Translating gives CSAQGRQYEQYF.

V is TRBV10-3 and J is TRBJ1-2; D is unresolved. The CDR3 spans 14 residues. Trimming removed 10 bases from V and 5 bases from J, with 20 bases in between. Germline V lookup: CDR1 ENHRY, CDR2 SYGVKD. The CDR3 bases are TGTGCCACCACCGCGGGGAGCGGGGAGTATGGCTACACCTTC. It codes for CATTAGSGEYGYTF.

This clonotype was seen more than once but under ten times. The chain employs TRBV29-1 and TRBJ1-1; no reliable D call. The CDR3 runs to 14 residues. CDR1 and CDR2 (germline): SQVTM, ANQGSEA. Trimming stripped 0 bases from V and 1 base from J, with 9 bases between. This CDR3 reads CSVEDWAKNTEAFF. The CDR3 nucleotides read TGCAGCGTTGAAGATTGGGCTAAGAACACTGAAGCTTTCTTT.

V and J are TRBV10-3 and TRBJ1-1; 7 bases are shared with TRBD1. Trimming cost V 11 bases and J 3 bases; bases outside gene matches: 9. The V gene's germline CDR1 is ENHRY and CDR2 SYGVKD. The CDR3 length is 13 residues. The CDR3 spells CAVKSTGDTEAFF. Here the CDR3 DNA reads TGTGCCGTCAAATCAACAGGGGACACTGAAGCTTTCTTT.

This clonotype was counted many times. The CDR3 DNA is TGCGCCAGCAGCCCATCGGACAGGGGTGGGGAGACCCAGTACTTC. This encodes CASSPSDRGGETQYF. The rearrangement joins TRBV4-3 to TRBJ2-5, with TRBD1 matching 9 bases. This CDR3 is built from 15 residues. Germline-derived CDR1 and CDR2 are LGHNA and YSLEER. Trimming removed 4 bases from V and 5 bases from J; junction bases left unmatched: 8.

The V and J genes are TRBV7-9 and TRBJ2-7; 7 bases align to TRBD1. This CDR3 region has 15 residues. Germline V gene sequence: CDR1 SEHNR, CDR2 FQNEAQ (reference sequence). The ends lost 7 bases at V and 5 bases at J; junction bases unmatched: 14. The CDR3 DNA is TGTGCCAGCATCCCAACCTCGGGACAGCTGGACGAGCAGTACTTC. This codes for CASIPTSGQLDEQYF.

As for this clonotype: This may stem from a read error, because a much larger clone lies one nucleotide away. The CDR3 carries no conserved terminal phenylalanine or tryptophan, so it likely arises from a read error. This chain uses TRBV29-1 with TRBJ1-1, with TRBD1 as a possible D gene (5 bases). The V end lost 4 bases, the J end lost 3 bases, and 15 bases lay between the germline ends. Per the germline V gene, CDR1 is SQVTM and CDR2 is ANQGSEA. The CDR3 sequence is 14 residues long. The CDR3 here is CSVVWGEGDTEAFC. The CDR3 nucleotides read TGCAGCGTTGTTTGGGGGGAGGGAGACACTGAAGCTTTCTGT.

At least ten counts were recorded for this clonotype. V and J are TRBV9 and TRBJ2-7, with D possibly matching TRBD1 (5 bases). This CDR3 is built from 13 residues. Between the trimmed V and J ends, which lost 4 bases and 6 bases, there was a span of 14 bases. Germline lookup yields CDR1 SGDLS and CDR2 YYNGEE. CDR3 in DNA: TGTGCCAGCAGCTCCGGGCCCCAGGGCGAGCAGTACTTC. It specifies CASSSGPQGEQYF. Full variable domain (outside the CDR3, taken from reference TRBV9 and TRBJ2-7): DSGVTQTPKHLITATGQRVTLRCSPRSGDLSVYWYQQSLDQGLQFLIQYYNGEERAKGNILERFSAQQFPDLHSELNLSSLELGDSALYFCASSSGPQGEQYFGPGTRLTVT.

This clonotype was picked up many times. The chain joins TRBV5-1 to TRBJ1-1; the D is unclear. The CDR3 is 15 amino acids. CDR1 SGHRS and CDR2 YFSETQ come from the germline V gene. V gave up 0 bases and J gave up 9 bases, with 18 bases separating them. The CDR3 DNA is TGCGCCAGCAGCTTGGACCTGAGGACGGGTCGACAAGCTTTCTTT. It is translated as CASSLDLRTGRQAFF.

Only a few counts were recorded for this clonotype. V gene TRBV14 combines with J gene TRBJ2-7; 7 bases are a match to TRBD1. CDR3 size: 15 residues. Trimming removed 4 bases from V and 3 bases from J; junction bases left unmatched: 9. Germline V gives CDR1 SGHDN, CDR2 FVKESK. In nucleotides, the CDR3 is TGTGCCAGCAGCCCGGTTCCCCACAGGGGCTACGAGCAGTACTTC. This encodes CASSPVPHRGYEQYF.

The chain recombines TRBV7-3 with TRBJ2-5, with D hard to call. CDR3 length: 18 amino acids. The V gene's germline CDR1 is SGHTA and CDR2 FQGTGA. With 5 bases removed from V and 5 bases from J, the gap between germline ends came to 27 bases. This CDR3 reads CASSPINPTYAHRETQYF. The CDR3 DNA reads TGTGCCAGCAGCCCAATAAACCCGACCTACGCGCACCGTGAGACCCAGTACTTC.

The J gene is TRBJ1-1, the V gene TRBV24-1; the D is unclear. CDR3 length equals 12 residues. V was shortened by 3 bases and J by 6 bases, with 7 bases between the two germline ends. Germline V lookup: CDR1 KGHDR, CDR2 SFDVKD. The CDR3 DNA sequence: TGTGCCACCAGTGATGGATGGTCTGAAGCTTTCTTT. Amino acids: CATSDGWSEAFF.

This clonotype was detected many times. The CDR3 loop reads CSVGASGNYEQYF. The CDR3 DNA sequence: TGCAGCGTTGGGGCTAGCGGGAACTACGAGCAGTACTTC. The chain has TRBV29-1 and TRBJ2-7, with 9 bases identical to TRBD2. The V segment lost 4 bases and the J segment 3 bases; nucleotides outside the gene matches: 4. Germline V gene sequence: CDR1 SQVTM, CDR2 ANQGSEA. The CDR3 spans 13 residues.

For this clonotype: The DNA is left out, because the CDR3 cannot be placed on it with certainty; the CDR3 is given as TCRdb lists it. The V and J genes are TRBV9 and TRBJ2-7. The CDR3 length is 15 residues, termini included. CDR1 and CDR2 (germline): SGDLS, YYNGEE. The CDR3 sequence is CASSVGTGSFYEQYF.

As regards this clonotype: It may be a read error: a sequence one base away is much more abundant. The chain has TRBV19 and TRBJ1-5, with D unclear. From germline, CDR1 is LNHDA and CDR2 SQIVND (reference sequence). V shed 3 bases and J shed 2 bases, with 17 bases lying between them. CDR3 length equals 17 residues. The DNA for the CDR3 is TGTGCCAGTAGTATTGGGCAGGCCTACGAAGGCAATCAGCCCCAGCATTTT. As protein: CASSIGQAYEGNQPQHF.

This clonotype was observed a few times. The chain is built from TRBV4-1 and TRBJ1-1, with D possibly TRBD1 on 5 matching bases. The CDR3 consists of 14 residues. Looked up from germline, CDR1 is MGHRA and CDR2 is YSYEKL. Trimming pared 4 bases from V and 10 bases from J, leaving 19 bases between. The CDR3 here is CASSPSGGDGLAFF. The CDR3 DNA reads as TGCGCCAGCAGCCCCTCGGGCGGGGACGGTCTAGCTTTCTTT.

This clonotype was seen only a few times. The rearrangement uses TRBV6-5 and TRBJ1-6, with D uncertain. Trimming took off 6 bases at V and 6 bases at J, with 15 bases between the two ends. CDR1 is MNHEY and CDR2 is SVGAGI in the germline V gene. The CDR3 sequence is 15 residues long. Written as DNA, the CDR3 is TGTGCCAGCAGAGGTCTTCCGGAGACTAATTCACCCCTCCACTTT. Amino acids: CASRGLPETNSPLHF.